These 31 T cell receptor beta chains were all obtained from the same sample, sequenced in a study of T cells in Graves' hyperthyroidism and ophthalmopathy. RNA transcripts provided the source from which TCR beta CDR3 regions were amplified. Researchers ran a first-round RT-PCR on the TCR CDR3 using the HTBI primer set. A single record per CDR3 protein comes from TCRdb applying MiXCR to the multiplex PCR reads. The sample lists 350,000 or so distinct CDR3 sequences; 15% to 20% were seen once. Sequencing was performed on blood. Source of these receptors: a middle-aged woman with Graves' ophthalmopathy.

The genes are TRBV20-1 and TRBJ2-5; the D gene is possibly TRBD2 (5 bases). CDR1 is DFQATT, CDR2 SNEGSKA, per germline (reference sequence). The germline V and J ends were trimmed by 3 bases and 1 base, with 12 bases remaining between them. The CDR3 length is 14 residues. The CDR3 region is CSASPGLVQETQYF. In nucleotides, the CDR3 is TGCAGTGCTAGTCCCGGACTGGTCCAAGAGACCCAGTACTTC.

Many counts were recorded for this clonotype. CDR3 nucleotide sequence: TGTGCCAGTAGTAAGGAGGGCACCTACGAGCAGTACTTC. Translated, it gives CASSKEGTYEQYF. This rearrangement joins TRBV19 to TRBJ2-7; a possible D gene is TRBD2 (6 bases). The CDR3 has 13 amino acids. V was cut by 4 bases and J by 2 bases, with 9 bases left in between. Germline V lookup: CDR1 LNHDA, CDR2 SQIVND (reference sequence).

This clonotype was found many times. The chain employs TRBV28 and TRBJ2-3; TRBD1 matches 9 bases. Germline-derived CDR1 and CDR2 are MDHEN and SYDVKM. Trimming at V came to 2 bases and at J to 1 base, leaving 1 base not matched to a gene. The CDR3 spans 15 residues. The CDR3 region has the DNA TGTGCCAGCAGTTTAGGGACAGGGCGCACAGATACGCAGTATTTT. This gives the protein CASSLGTGRTDTQYF.

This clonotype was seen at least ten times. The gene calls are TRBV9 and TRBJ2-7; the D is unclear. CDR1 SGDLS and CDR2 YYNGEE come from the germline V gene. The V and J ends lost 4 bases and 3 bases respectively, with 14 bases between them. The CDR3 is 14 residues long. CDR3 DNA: TGTGCCAGCAGCTCAGGTTATCAGGACTACGAGCAGTACTTC. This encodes CASSSGYQDYEQYF.

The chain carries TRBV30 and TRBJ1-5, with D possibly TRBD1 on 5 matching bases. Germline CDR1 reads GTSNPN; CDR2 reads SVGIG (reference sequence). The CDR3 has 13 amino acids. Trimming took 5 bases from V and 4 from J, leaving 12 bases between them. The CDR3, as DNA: TGTGCCTGGCAGTTAAGGGGTAATCAGCCCCAGCATTTT. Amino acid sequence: CAWQLRGNQPQHF.

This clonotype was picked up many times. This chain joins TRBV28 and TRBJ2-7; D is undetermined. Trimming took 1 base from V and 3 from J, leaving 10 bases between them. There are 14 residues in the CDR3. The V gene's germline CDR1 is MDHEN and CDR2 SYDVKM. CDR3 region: CASSLLGSLYEQYF. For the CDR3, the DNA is TGTGCCAGCAGTTTATTAGGTTCCCTCTACGAGCAGTACTTC.

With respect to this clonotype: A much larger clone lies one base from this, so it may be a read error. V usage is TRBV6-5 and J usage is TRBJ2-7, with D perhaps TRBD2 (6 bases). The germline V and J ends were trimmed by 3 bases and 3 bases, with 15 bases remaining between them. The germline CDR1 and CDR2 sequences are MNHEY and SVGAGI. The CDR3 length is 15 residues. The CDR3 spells CASSYSGGVVYEQYF. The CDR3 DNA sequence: TGTGCCAGCAGTTATTCCGGAGGGGTAGTCTACGAGCAGTACTTC.

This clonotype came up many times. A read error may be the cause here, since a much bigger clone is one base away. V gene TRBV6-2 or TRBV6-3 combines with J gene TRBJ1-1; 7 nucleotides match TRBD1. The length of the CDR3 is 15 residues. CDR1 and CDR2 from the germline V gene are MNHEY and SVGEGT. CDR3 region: CASSRPTGMNAEAFF. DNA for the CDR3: TGTGCCAGCAGTCGCCCGACAGGGATGAACGCTGAAGCTTTCTTT.

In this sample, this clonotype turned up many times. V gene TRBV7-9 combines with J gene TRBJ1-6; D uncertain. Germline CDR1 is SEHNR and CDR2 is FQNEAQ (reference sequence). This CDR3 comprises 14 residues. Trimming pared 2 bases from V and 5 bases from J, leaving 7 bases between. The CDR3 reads CASSLTGNNSPLHF. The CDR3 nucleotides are TGTGCCAGCAGCTTAACGGGAAATAATTCACCCCTCCACTTT.

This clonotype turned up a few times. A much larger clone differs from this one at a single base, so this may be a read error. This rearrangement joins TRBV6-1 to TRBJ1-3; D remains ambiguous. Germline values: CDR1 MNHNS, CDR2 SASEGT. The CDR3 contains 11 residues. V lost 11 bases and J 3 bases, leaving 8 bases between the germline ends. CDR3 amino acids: CAGEVGNTIYF. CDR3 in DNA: TGTGCCGGCGAGGTTGGAAACACCATATATTTT.

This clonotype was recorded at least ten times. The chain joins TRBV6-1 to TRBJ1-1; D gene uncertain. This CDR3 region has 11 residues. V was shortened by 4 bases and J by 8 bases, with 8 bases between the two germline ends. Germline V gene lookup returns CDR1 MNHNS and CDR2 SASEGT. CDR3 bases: TGTGCCAGCAGTGGGTACGCAGAAGCTTTCTTT. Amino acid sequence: CASSGYAEAFF.

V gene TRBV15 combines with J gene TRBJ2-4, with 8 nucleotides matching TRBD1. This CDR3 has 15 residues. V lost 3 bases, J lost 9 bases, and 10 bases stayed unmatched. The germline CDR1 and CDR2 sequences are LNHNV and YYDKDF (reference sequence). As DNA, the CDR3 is TGTGCCACCAGCAGGGACAGGGTAGTCGGGATCATTCAGTACTTC. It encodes CATSRDRVVGIIQYF.

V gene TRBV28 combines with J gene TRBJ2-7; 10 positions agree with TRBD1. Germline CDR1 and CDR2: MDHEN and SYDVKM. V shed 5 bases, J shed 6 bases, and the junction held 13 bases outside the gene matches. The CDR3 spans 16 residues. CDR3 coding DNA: TGTGCCAGCAGTAAGAACCCGGGACAGGGGAGGCGCGAGCAGTACTTC. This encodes CASSKNPGQGRREQYF.

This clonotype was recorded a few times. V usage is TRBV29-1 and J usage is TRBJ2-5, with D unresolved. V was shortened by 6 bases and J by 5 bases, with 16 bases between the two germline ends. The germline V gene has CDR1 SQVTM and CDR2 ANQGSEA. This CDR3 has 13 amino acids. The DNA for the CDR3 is TGCAGCGTAAACTCCCGGGTTGGGGAGACCCAGTACTTC. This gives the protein CSVNSRVGETQYF.

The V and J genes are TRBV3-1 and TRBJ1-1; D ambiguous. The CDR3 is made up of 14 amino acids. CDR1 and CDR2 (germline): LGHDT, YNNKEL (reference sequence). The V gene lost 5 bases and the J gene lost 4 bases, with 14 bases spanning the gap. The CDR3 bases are TGTGCCAGCAGCTTAAGACGGGGTCTCACTGAAGCTTTCTTT. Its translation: CASSLRRGLTEAFF. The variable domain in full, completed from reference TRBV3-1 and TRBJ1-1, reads DTAVSQTPKYLVTQMGNDKSIKCEQNLGHDTMYWYKQDSKKFLKIMFSYNNKELIINETVPNRFSPKSPDKAHLNLHINSLELGDSAVYFCASSLRRGLTEAFFGQGTRLTVV.

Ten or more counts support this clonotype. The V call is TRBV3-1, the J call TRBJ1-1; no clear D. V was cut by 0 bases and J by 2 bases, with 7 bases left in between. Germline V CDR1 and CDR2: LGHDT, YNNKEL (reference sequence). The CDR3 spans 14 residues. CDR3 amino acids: CASSQDGDNTEAFF. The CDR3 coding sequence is TGTGCCAGCAGCCAAGACGGGGATAACACTGAAGCTTTCTTT.

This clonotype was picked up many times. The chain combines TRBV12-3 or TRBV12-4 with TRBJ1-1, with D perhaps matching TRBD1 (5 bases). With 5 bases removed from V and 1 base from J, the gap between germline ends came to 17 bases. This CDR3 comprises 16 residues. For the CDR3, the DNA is TGTGCCAGCAGTCCGGGACCTTTAACCGGGAACACTGAAGCTTTCTTT. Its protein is CASSPGPLTGNTEAFF.

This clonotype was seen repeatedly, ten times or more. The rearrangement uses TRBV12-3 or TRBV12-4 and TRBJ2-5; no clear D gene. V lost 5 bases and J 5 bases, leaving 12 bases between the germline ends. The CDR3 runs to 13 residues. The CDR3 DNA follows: TGTGCCAGCAGTCCGACCCAGGTTGAGACCCAGTACTTC. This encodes CASSPTQVETQYF.

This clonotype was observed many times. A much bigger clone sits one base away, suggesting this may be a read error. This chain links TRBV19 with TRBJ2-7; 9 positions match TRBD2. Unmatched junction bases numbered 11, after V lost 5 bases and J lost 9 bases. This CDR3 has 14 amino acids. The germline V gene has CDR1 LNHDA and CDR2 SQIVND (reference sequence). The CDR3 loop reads CASSPSGRSHGQYF. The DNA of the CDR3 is TGTGCCAGTAGTCCCAGCGGGAGGTCCCACGGGCAGTACTTC. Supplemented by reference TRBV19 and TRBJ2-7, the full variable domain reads DGGITQSPKYLFRKEGQNVTLSCEQNLNHDAMYWYRQDPGQGLRLIYYSQIVNDFQKGDIAEGYSVSREKKESFPLTVTSAQKNPTAFYLCASSPSGRSHGQYFGPGTRLTVT.

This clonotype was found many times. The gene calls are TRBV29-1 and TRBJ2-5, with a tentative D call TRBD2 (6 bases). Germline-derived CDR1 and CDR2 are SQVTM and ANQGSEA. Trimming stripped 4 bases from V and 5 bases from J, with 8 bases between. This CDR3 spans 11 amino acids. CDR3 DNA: TGCAGCGTTGCGGGAGTGGAGACCCAGTACTTC. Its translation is CSVAGVETQYF.

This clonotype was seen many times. CDR3 nucleotide sequence: TGTGCCAGCAGCCTGGACAGGGAGTACACTGAAGCTTTCTTT. This encodes CASSLDREYTEAFF. The chain is built from TRBV5-6 and TRBJ1-1; 8 positions match TRBD1. Germline V lookup: CDR1 SGHDT, CDR2 YYEEEE. The CDR3 length is 14 residues. Germline trimming cut 4 bases from V and 3 bases from J; bases unmatched to any gene: 5.

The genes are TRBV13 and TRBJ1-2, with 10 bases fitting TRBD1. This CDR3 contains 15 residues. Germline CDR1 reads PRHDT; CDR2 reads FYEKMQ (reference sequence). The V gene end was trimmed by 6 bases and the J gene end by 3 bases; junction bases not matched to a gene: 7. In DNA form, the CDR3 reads TGTGCCAGCAGGGATGGGGACAGGGGATACTATGGCTACACCTTC. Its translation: CASRDGDRGYYGYTF.

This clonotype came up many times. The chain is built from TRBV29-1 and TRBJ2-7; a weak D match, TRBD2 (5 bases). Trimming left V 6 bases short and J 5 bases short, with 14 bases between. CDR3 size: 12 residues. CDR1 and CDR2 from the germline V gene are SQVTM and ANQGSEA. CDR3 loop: CSVERDYDEQYF. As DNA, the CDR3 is TGCAGCGTAGAACGGGATTACGACGAGCAGTACTTC.

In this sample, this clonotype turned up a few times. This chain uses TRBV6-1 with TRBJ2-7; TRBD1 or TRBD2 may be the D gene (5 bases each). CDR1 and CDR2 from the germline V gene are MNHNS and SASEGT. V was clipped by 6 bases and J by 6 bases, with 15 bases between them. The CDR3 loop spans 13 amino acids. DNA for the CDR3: TGTGCCAGCAGAGACCCAGCAGGGACCGAGCAGTACTTC. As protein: CASRDPAGTEQYF.

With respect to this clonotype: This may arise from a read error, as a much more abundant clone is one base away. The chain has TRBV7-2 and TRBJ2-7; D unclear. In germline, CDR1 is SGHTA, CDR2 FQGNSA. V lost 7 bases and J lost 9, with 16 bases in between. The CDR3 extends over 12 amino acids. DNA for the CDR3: TGTGCCAGCACCGACCACAGCTCCGGGCAGTACTTC. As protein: CASTDHSSGQYF. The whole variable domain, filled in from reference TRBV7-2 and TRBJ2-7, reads GAGVSQSPSNKVTEKGKDVELRCDPISGHTALYWYRQSLGQGLEFLIYFQGNSAPDKSGLPSDRFSAERTGGSVSTLTIQRTQQEDSAVYLCASTDHSSGQYFGPGTRLTVT.

Here the CDR3 reads CSARMAGHTYEQYF. The CDR3 nucleotides are TGCAGTGCTAGGATGGCGGGCCACACCTACGAGCAGTACTTC. The chain carries TRBV20-1 and TRBJ2-7; weak D call: TRBD2 (5 bases). V was clipped by 3 bases and J by 2 bases, with 14 bases between them. Looked up from germline, CDR1 is DFQATT and CDR2 is SNEGSKA (reference sequence). This CDR3 is built from 14 residues.

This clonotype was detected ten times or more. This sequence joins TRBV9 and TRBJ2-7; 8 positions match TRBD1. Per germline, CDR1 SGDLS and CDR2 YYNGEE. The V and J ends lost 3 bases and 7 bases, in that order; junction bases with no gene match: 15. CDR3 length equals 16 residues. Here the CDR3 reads CASSENPGGATGEQYF. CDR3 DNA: TGTGCCAGCAGCGAAAATCCAGGGGGCGCGACGGGGGAGCAGTACTTC.

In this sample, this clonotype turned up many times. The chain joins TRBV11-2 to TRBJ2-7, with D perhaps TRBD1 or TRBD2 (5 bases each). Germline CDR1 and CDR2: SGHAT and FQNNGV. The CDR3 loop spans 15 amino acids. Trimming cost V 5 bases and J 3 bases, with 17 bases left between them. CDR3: CASSPGPTRGYEQYF. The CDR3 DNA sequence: TGTGCCAGCAGCCCGGGACCGACCCGGGGCTACGAGCAGTACTTC.

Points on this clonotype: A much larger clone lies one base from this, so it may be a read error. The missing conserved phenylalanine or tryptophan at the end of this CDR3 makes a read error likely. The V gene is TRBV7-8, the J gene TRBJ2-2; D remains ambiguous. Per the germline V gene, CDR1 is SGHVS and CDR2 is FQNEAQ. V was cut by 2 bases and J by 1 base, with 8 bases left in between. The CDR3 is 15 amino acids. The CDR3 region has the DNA TGTGCCAGCAGCTTATGGGGTGTGAACACCGGGGAGCTGTTTCTT. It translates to CASSLWGVNTGELFL.

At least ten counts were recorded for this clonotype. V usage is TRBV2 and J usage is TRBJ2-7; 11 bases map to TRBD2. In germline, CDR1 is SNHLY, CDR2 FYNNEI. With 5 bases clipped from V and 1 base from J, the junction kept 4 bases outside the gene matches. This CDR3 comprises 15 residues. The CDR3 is CASSFTSGSSYEQYF. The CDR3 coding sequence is TGTGCCAGCAGTTTCACTAGCGGGAGTTCCTACGAGCAGTACTTC.

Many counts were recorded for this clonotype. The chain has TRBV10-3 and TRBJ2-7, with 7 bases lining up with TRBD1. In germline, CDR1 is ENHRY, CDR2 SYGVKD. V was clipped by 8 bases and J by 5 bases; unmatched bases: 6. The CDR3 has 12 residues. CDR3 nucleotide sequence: TGTGCCATCGGGGACAGACAAGACGAGCAGTACTTC. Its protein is CAIGDRQDEQYF.